The TCR beta chain described here comes from a study of shared clonotypes between healthy human individuals. Study results and caveats: Compared with clonotypes that all four donors shared, non-shared clonotypes had lower generation probabilities.

Naive CD8 cells lacked CD45RO, underwent positive selection for CCR7 and left out terminally differentiated effector memory CD45RA+ cells. There were only Caucasian adults among the donors, and all lived in Nashville, Tennessee. Replicate PCRs run on sorted subsets employed about 220 ng DNA, 30,000 to 35,000 T cell genomes. Authors' data handling: Junction-only sequences produced by ImmunoSEQ had no quality scores, so filtering differed. TCRdb keeps only in-frame clones here, not all; method: immunoSEQ multiplex PCR. V and J calls and clone size follow that table, whereas D and trimming were derived from the DNA. The data show around 700,000 clones, approximately 90% seen once. Concerning this clone itself: Its antigen is still unknown.

Trimming took 1 base from V and 6 from J, leaving 10 bases between them. The CDR3 runs 14 residues. CDR1 and CDR2 from the germline V gene are SGDLS and YYNGEE. The chain employs TRBV9 and TRBJ1-4, with D perhaps TRBD1 (6 bases). The sequence came from a man aged 25-45 years in good health. Source material: naive CD8+ T cells sorted from blood. The CDR3 here is CASSVSGTYEKLFF. CDR3 in DNA: TGTGCCAGCAGCGTATCCGGGACATATGAAAAACTGTTTTTT. Complete variable domain (other parts from reference TRBV9 and TRBJ1-4): DSGVTQTPKHLITATGQRVTLRCSPRSGDLSVYWYQQSLDQGLQFLIQYYNGEERAKGNILERFSAQQFPDLHSELNLSSLELGDSALYFCASSVSGTYEKLFFGSGTQLSVL.